Below are 30 T cell receptor beta chains sequenced from a single sample in a study of vaccination effects on CD4 cells after COVID-19. What these receptors recognize is not known. Sequencing followed a ViraFEST assay step that expanded antigen-specific CD4+ T cells with viral peptide pools. It was after 10 days of culture that CD4+ T cells were isolated. It was between March and December 2020 that the person had a SARS-CoV-2 infection confirmed by PCR. Profiling relied on immunoSEQ multiplex PCR, and the TCRdb table lists in-frame clones only, not all of them. The repertoire includes roughly 25,000 clones, about 84% of them detected once, and roughly 16% sits in the top ten. The specimen was CD4+ T cells from PBMCs cultured with HCoV-NL63 spike peptides, collected before COVID-19 vaccination. These receptors were taken from a human donor who had a prior SARS-CoV-2 infection.

The V and J genes are TRBV7-3 and TRBJ1-1, with a weak D call TRBD1 (5 bases). V was pared by 2 bases and J by 5 bases, with 15 bases between. Germline V CDR1 and CDR2: SGHTA, FQGTGA. CDR3 size: 15 residues. CDR3 sequence: CASSLGGRLGTEAFF. The CDR3 bases are TGTGCCAGCAGCTTAGGGGGACGGCTGGGGACTGAAGCTTTCTTT. Filled out from reference TRBV7-3 and TRBJ1-1, the complete variable domain reads GAGVSQTPSNKVTEKGKYVELRCDPISGHTALYWYRQSLGQGPEFLIYFQGTGAADDSGLPNDRFFAVRPEGSVSTLKIQRTERGDSAVYLCASSLGGRLGTEAFFGQGTRLTVV.

The chain recombines TRBV5-1 with TRBJ2-3; unclear D gene. Per germline, CDR1 SGHRS and CDR2 YFSETQ. This CDR3 has 13 residues. V lost 0 bases, J lost 5 bases, and 7 bases lay in between. The CDR3 loop reads CASSLVPEDTQYF. The CDR3 DNA reads as TGCGCCAGCAGCTTGGTGCCTGAAGATACGCAGTATTTT.

The V gene is TRBV6-6, the J gene TRBJ2-5; 8 bases line up with TRBD1. The J segment lost 5 bases and the V segment lost 6 bases, leaving 8 bases of the junction unmatched. Germline V gene lookup returns CDR1 MNHNY and CDR2 SVGAGI (reference sequence). This CDR3 is built from 14 residues. The DNA for the CDR3 is TGTGCCAGCAGACTCCCAGGGGGCCGGGAGACCCAGTACTTC. Protein: CASRLPGGRETQYF.

The rearrangement links TRBV10-3 to TRBJ2-1; TRBD1 matches at 7 bases. The J segment lost 10 bases and the V segment lost 10 bases, leaving 7 bases of the junction unmatched. Looked up from germline, CDR1 is ENHRY and CDR2 is SYGVKD. The CDR3 consists of 11 residues. CDR3 nucleotide sequence: TGTGCCACCGGACAGGTAGGCGAGCAGTTCTTC. This translates into CATGQVGEQFF.

The gene calls are TRBV7-6 and TRBJ2-7, with D tentatively TRBD2 (7 bases). Per the germline V gene, CDR1 is SGHVS and CDR2 is FNYEAQ. Trimming pared 4 bases from V and 7 bases from J, leaving 20 bases between. The CDR3 totals 15 residues. The CDR3 DNA reads TGTGCCAGCAGCTGGGGGGGGACAAAGACGGAAGAGCAGTACTTC. This gives the protein CASSWGGTKTEEQYF. Complete variable domain (other parts from reference TRBV7-6 and TRBJ2-7): GAGVSQSPRYKVTKRGQDVALRCDPISGHVSLYWYRQALGQGPEFLTYFNYEAQQDKSGLPNDRFSAERPEGSISTLTIQRTEQRDSAMYRCASSWGGTKTEEQYFGPGTRLTVT.

This clone was counted a few times. The J gene is TRBJ2-1, the V gene TRBV9; TRBD2 matches 12 bases. CDR1 and CDR2 (germline): SGDLS, YYNGEE. This CDR3 is built from 16 residues. J lost 4 bases, V lost 4 bases, and 6 bases had no gene match. This chain's CDR3 is CASSLRGTSGYNEQFF. The DNA for the CDR3 is TGTGCCAGCAGCCTCCGGGGGACTAGCGGGTACAATGAGCAGTTCTTC.

In its sample, this clone was seen once. J is TRBJ1-1 and V is TRBV18; D is unclear. The CDR3 spans 14 residues. CDR1 and CDR2 from the germline V gene are KGHSH and LQKENI. With 3 bases removed from V and 1 base from J, the gap between germline ends came to 9 bases. This CDR3 is CASSPQHRNTEAFF. The DNA of the CDR3 is TGTGCCAGCTCACCTCAACATAGGAACACTGAAGCTTTCTTT.

The rearrangement uses TRBV12-3 or TRBV12-4 and TRBJ2-5; D remains ambiguous. Deletions cut 3 bases from V and 5 bases from J, with 10 bases between. This CDR3 has 13 amino acids. The DNA of the CDR3 is TGTGCCAGCAGTTTGTCAGTCTCGGAGACCCAGTACTTC. It yields the protein CASSLSVSETQYF.

The rearrangement links TRBV6-6 to TRBJ1-3; D gene ambiguous. The CDR3 consists of 15 residues. V was clipped by 8 bases and J by 2 bases, with 16 bases between them. Germline loops: CDR1 MNHNY, CDR2 SVGAGI (reference sequence). Here the CDR3 reads CASSIPGFAGNTIYF. CDR3 DNA sequence: TGTGCCAGCTCCATCCCGGGTTTCGCTGGAAACACCATATATTTT.

The gene calls are TRBV2 and TRBJ1-1, with TRBD1 matching over 7 bases. Germline V lookup: CDR1 SNHLY, CDR2 FYNNEI. V lost 11 bases and J lost 4; bases outside the gene matches: 10. The CDR3 has 13 residues. CDR3 amino acids: CAVRRGGGTEAFF. DNA of the CDR3: TGTGCCGTTCGGCGAGGGGGCGGCACTGAAGCTTTCTTT. Complete variable domain (other parts from reference TRBV2 and TRBJ1-1): EPEVTQTPSHQVTQMGQEVILRCVPISNHLYFYWYRQILGQKVEFLVSFYNNEISEKSEIFDDQFSVERPDGSNFTLKIRSTKLEDSAMYFCAVRRGGGTEAFFGQGTRLTVV.

The genes are TRBV9 and TRBJ1-2, with D unresolved. The CDR3 length is 14 residues. V was shortened by 2 bases and J by 7 bases, with 15 bases between the two germline ends. Germline CDR1 reads SGDLS; CDR2 reads YYNGEE. The CDR3 loop reads CASSVEGRASGYTF. CDR3 in DNA: TGTGCCAGCAGCGTTGAAGGACGGGCTAGTGGCTACACCTTC.

The rearrangement joins TRBV5-1 to TRBJ2-5; D tentatively reads TRBD1 or TRBD2 (6 bases each). The germline gives CDR1 SGHRS, CDR2 YFSETQ. The V end was cut by 7 bases, the J end by 5 bases, with 18 bases between. This CDR3 spans 14 amino acids. The CDR3, as DNA: TGCGCCAGCTGCCAAGGGGGGAACGGGGAGACCCAGTACTTC. Protein sequence: CASCQGGNGETQYF.

The chain couples TRBV10-2 to TRBJ1-2; 8 positions match TRBD1. This CDR3 comprises 12 residues. From germline, CDR1 is WSHSY and CDR2 SAAADI. Trimming took 4 bases from V and 6 from J; bases not matched to a gene: 1. CDR3 sequence reads: CASSATGDGYTF. The CDR3 DNA follows: TGCGCCAGCAGTGCGACAGGGGATGGCTACACCTTC.

This clone has a handful of counts. The genes are TRBV12-3 or TRBV12-4 and TRBJ1-2, with D hard to call. This CDR3 is built from 11 residues. The ends were cut back, 1 base at V and 8 bases at J, with 5 bases in the middle. DNA of the CDR3: TGTGCCAGCAGTTTAGGGGGAGGCTACACCTTC. Translation gives CASSLGGGYTF.

The J gene is TRBJ1-4, the V gene TRBV11-2; D is perhaps TRBD1 (6 bases). V gave up 4 bases and J gave up 8 bases, with 23 bases separating them. CDR3 length equals 17 residues. CDR1 and CDR2 (germline): SGHAT, FQNNGV. CDR3 DNA sequence: TGTGCCAGCAGCTCCAGCCCAATCCGGGGGCTTGGGGAAAAACTGTTTTTT. Protein: CASSSSPIRGLGEKLFF.

The chain couples TRBV9 to TRBJ2-3, with TRBD2 matching over 10 bases. The CDR3 has 16 amino acids. CDR1 and CDR2 (germline): SGDLS, YYNGEE. V lost 3 bases to trimming and J lost 0 bases; unmatched junction nucleotides: 4. CDR3 in DNA: TGTGCCAGCAGCGAATATAGCGGGAGGAGCACAGATACGCAGTATTTT. It yields the protein CASSEYSGRSTDTQYF.

As DNA, the CDR3 is TGCGCCAGCAGCTTGGGGGGCAGGGGAAGCGGGGAGACCCAGTACTTC. Its translation is CASSLGGRGSGETQYF. V is TRBV5-1 and J is TRBJ2-5; D is tentatively TRBD1 or TRBD2 (6 bases each). The length of the CDR3 is 16 residues. V was clipped by 0 bases and J by 5 bases, with 17 bases between them. Germline values: CDR1 SGHRS, CDR2 YFSETQ. Complete variable domain (other parts from reference TRBV5-1 and TRBJ2-5): KAGVTQTPRYLIKTRGQQVTLSCSPISGHRSVSWYQQTPGQGLQFLFEYFSETQRNKGNFPGRFSGRQFSNSRSEMNVSTLELGDSALYLCASSLGGRGSGETQYFGPGTRLLVL.

J is TRBJ1-5 and V is TRBV2; D gene unclear. V lost 7 bases to trimming and J lost 4 bases, with 11 bases between them. Germline V gene data show CDR1 as SNHLY and CDR2 as FYNNEI. CDR3 size: 13 residues. The CDR3 region has the DNA TGTGCCAGCACCATTATATGGAATCAGCCCCAGCATTTT. It codes for CASTIIWNQPQHF.

V and J are TRBV3-1 (or the pseudogene TRBV3-2) and TRBJ1-2; D gene unclear. Trimming stripped 4 bases from V and 8 bases from J, with 17 bases between. Germline-derived CDR1 and CDR2 are LGHDT and YNNKEL (reference sequence). The CDR3 covers 14 residues. The CDR3 here is CASSPVWERRGYTF. Written as DNA, the CDR3 is TGTGCCAGCAGCCCGGTTTGGGAGAGAAGGGGCTACACCTTC.

The chain employs TRBV11-1 and TRBJ2-3; D is unclear. The V gene lost 5 bases and the J gene lost 2 bases, with 11 bases spanning the gap. CDR3 length: 14 amino acids. Germline-derived CDR1 and CDR2 are SGHAT and FQDESV (reference sequence). The CDR3 loop is CASSPPRSTDTQYF. The CDR3 DNA reads TGTGCCAGCAGCCCCCCGAGGTCCACAGATACGCAGTATTTT.

V and J are TRBV19 and TRBJ2-7; 7 positions agree with TRBD2. Germline CDR1 reads LNHDA; CDR2 reads SQIVND (reference sequence). With 4 bases clipped from V and 5 bases from J, the junction kept 8 bases outside the gene matches. This CDR3 is built from 14 residues. The CDR3 reads CASSRSSGNHEQYF. CDR3 nucleotide sequence: TGTGCCAGTAGTAGGTCGAGCGGGAACCACGAGCAGTACTTC.

This CDR3 is CASSLAANQPQHF. The CDR3 DNA reads as TGTGCCAGCAGCTTGGCAGCGAATCAGCCCCAGCATTTT. The rearrangement uses TRBV5-6 and TRBJ1-5; no clear D. The germline V and J ends were trimmed by 0 bases and 4 bases, with 5 bases remaining between them. The CDR3 runs 13 residues. Germline assignment: CDR1 SGHDT and CDR2 YYEEEE.

This clone was detected only a few times. The J gene is TRBJ1-1, the V gene TRBV4-1, with D possibly matching TRBD1 (5 bases). CDR3 size: 20 residues. The germline V gene has CDR1 MGHRA and CDR2 YSYEKL. V lost 4 bases and J 0 bases, leaving 27 bases between the germline ends. CDR3 coding DNA: TGCGCCAGCAGCCGCCCGCTGCCAAAGCCCCCGACAGACCTGAACACTGAAGCTTTCTTT. Translated: CASSRPLPKPPTDLNTEAFF.

In nucleotides, the CDR3 is TGTGCCAGCAGCTTAGGTCCCCTTTCTAGCACAGATACGCAGTATTTT. It yields the protein CASSLGPLSSTDTQYF. The J gene is TRBJ2-3, the V gene TRBV7-6; D unclear. Germline V gene data show CDR1 as SGHVS and CDR2 as FNYEAQ. Trimming pared 1 base from V and 0 bases from J, leaving 11 bases between. The CDR3 consists of 16 residues.

This clone is medium-sized within its sample. The chain is built from TRBV2 and TRBJ2-3; 13 bases map to TRBD2. Trimming removed 5 bases from V and 4 bases from J; junction bases left unmatched: 0. Per the germline V gene, CDR1 is SNHLY and CDR2 is FYNNEI. The CDR3 spans 14 residues. This chain's CDR3 is CASSTSGGADTQYF. The DNA of the CDR3 is TGTGCCAGCAGTACTAGCGGGGGGGCAGATACGCAGTATTTT.

There are a few counts of this clone. The gene calls are TRBV7-9 and TRBJ1-2; D gene unclear. V was trimmed by 1 base and J by 5 bases, leaving 8 bases between them. Germline V gene sequence: CDR1 SEHNR, CDR2 FQNEAQ (reference sequence). CDR3 length equals 13 residues. The CDR3 reads CASSLGTYYGYTF. As DNA, the CDR3 is TGTGCCAGCAGCTTAGGGACGTATTATGGCTACACCTTC.

The chain is built from TRBV7-3 and TRBJ2-1; TRBD2 agrees at 9 bases. There are 16 residues in the CDR3. Germline lookup yields CDR1 SGHTA and CDR2 FQGTGA. The V segment lost 2 bases and the J segment 3 bases; nucleotides outside the gene matches: 5. Written as DNA, the CDR3 is TGTGCCAGCAGCTTACTAGCGGGAATTGGCTACAATGAGCAGTTCTTC. This translates into CASSLLAGIGYNEQFF.

The chain uses TRBV7-9 and TRBJ2-4; D gene uncertain. The CDR3 is 13 residues long. Germline assignment: CDR1 SEHNR and CDR2 FQNEAQ (reference sequence). Trimming took 0 bases from V and 6 from J, leaving 6 bases between them. The CDR3 loop is CASSLAGSNIQYF. The CDR3 DNA reads TGTGCCAGCAGCTTAGCGGGGTCAAACATTCAGTACTTC.

This clone ranks as medium-sized. The chain uses TRBV11-3 and TRBJ2-2; no reliable D call. The V end lost 1 base, the J end lost 4 bases, and 10 bases lay between the germline ends. Germline V lookup: CDR1 SGHNT, CDR2 YENEEA. The CDR3 runs 15 residues. The CDR3 spells CASSLGGFGTGELFF. In DNA, the CDR3 is TGTGCCAGCAGCTTAGGGGGTTTTGGCACCGGGGAGCTGTTTTTT.

The chain uses TRBV6-5 and TRBJ2-5; perhaps TRBD2 as D (5 bases). In germline, CDR1 is MNHEY, CDR2 SVGAGI. V dropped 5 bases and J dropped 6 bases, with 16 bases sitting between them. The CDR3 is 14 amino acids. The CDR3 reads CASSPRVRGKTQYF. In DNA form, the CDR3 reads TGTGCCAGCAGTCCGCGGGTTCGGGGAAAGACCCAGTACTTC.